The 3 T cell receptor beta chains given below trace back to one sample, sequenced in a study of blood T cell repertoires in COVID-19. Measured with immunoSEQ multiplex PCR; TCRdb has only the in-frame clones, and not every one. The repertoire consists of around 160,000 clones, with approximately 83% occurring once and the leading ten covering more than 7.5%. The source material was peripheral blood. Source of these receptors: a woman aged 55 to 70 with COVID-19, enrolled during active disease.

The CDR3 is CASSQEGGAHQPQHF. The CDR3 DNA reads as TGCGCCAGCAGCCAAGAGGGGGGGGCGCATCAGCCCCAGCATTTT. The chain is built from TRBV4-1 and TRBJ1-5; D might be TRBD1 (6 bases). Trimming stripped 0 bases from V and 5 bases from J, with 11 bases between. Germline loops: CDR1 MGHRA, CDR2 YSYEKL. The CDR3 has 15 amino acids.

The V call is TRBV19, the J call TRBJ1-5, with D perhaps matching TRBD1 (5 bases). The CDR3 totals 14 residues. Looked up from germline, CDR1 is LNHDA and CDR2 is SQIVND (reference sequence). The ends were cut back, 5 bases at V and 4 bases at J, with 12 bases in the middle. The CDR3 sequence: CASSQGAGNQPQHF. The CDR3 nucleotides are TGTGCCAGTAGTCAAGGGGCAGGTAATCAGCCCCAGCATTTT. Drawing the rest from reference TRBV19 and TRBJ1-5, the complete variable domain is DGGITQSPKYLFRKEGQNVTLSCEQNLNHDAMYWYRQDPGQGLRLIYYSQIVNDFQKGDIAEGYSVSREKKESFPLTVTSAQKNPTAFYLCASSQGAGNQPQHFGDGTRLSIL.

The V call is TRBV19, the J call TRBJ1-2; 7 nucleotides align to TRBD1. V trimming: 1 base; J trimming: 0 bases; junction bases outside the gene matches: 8. The CDR3 sequence is 17 residues long. Germline values: CDR1 LNHDA, CDR2 SQIVND (reference sequence). The CDR3 reads CASSIAATGPPNYGYTF. The CDR3 region has the DNA TGTGCCAGTAGTATAGCCGCGACAGGGCCACCTAACTATGGCTACACCTTC.